A single sample is the source of the 24 T cell receptor beta chains below, sequenced in a study of CD8 T cells in Susac syndrome. Reverse transcription of roughly 0.45 to 1 ug RNA was performed with random hexamers. One entry per CDR3 protein, called by TCRdb with MiXCR from the immunoSEQ multiplex PCR reads. The top ten hold roughly 0.097% of the sample, which has about 170,000 distinct CDR3 sequences, approximately 93% seen once. Input material: CD4+ T cells from PBMCs. These receptors were obtained from a human donor with multiple sclerosis.

J is TRBJ2-3 and V is TRBV9, with D possibly matching TRBD2 (5 bases). The CDR3 length is 11 residues. V lost 3 bases and J 6 bases, leaving 5 bases between the germline ends. Germline V gene sequence: CDR1 SGDLS, CDR2 YYNGEE. In DNA form, the CDR3 reads TGTGCCAGCAGCGCGGGGGATACGCAGTATTTT. It is translated as CASSAGDTQYF.

Of note for this clonotype: The junction departs from germline at one end; a sequencing error may be responsible. The chain uses TRBV25-1 and TRBJ2-5; a possible D gene is TRBD2 (6 bases). The CDR3 covers 13 residues. Germline loops: CDR1 MGHDK, CDR2 SYGVNS. CDR3 DNA sequence: TGTGCCAGCAGTGATGGCTCCCGGCCGCCGGGAGACTTC. Translated: CASSDGSRPPGDF.

The gene calls are TRBV7-2 and TRBJ2-7; D possibly corresponds to TRBD2 (6 bases). This CDR3 region has 14 residues. Germline V CDR1 and CDR2: SGHTA, FQGNSA. V lost 2 bases and J 4 bases, leaving 12 bases between the germline ends. The CDR3 loop is CASSLFGSGYEQYF. In DNA form, the CDR3 reads TGTGCCAGCAGCTTATTCGGGAGTGGTTACGAGCAGTACTTC.

The rearrangement joins TRBV6-1 to TRBJ1-2, with D possibly being TRBD1 (5 bases). The CDR3 has 15 amino acids. The V gene's germline CDR1 is MNHNS and CDR2 SASEGT. V gave up 0 bases and J gave up 6 bases, with 14 bases separating them. The CDR3 DNA reads as TGTGCCAGCAGTGAAGCCCCAGGGTATTGGGATGGCTACACCTTC. Translated: CASSEAPGYWDGYTF.

In nucleotides, the CDR3 is TGTGCCAGCGGCTTGTGGTCCACAGATACGCAGTATTTT. Residues: CASGLWSTDTQYF. V is TRBV28 and J is TRBJ2-3, with D hard to call. This CDR3 contains 13 residues. Germline CDR1 and CDR2: MDHEN and SYDVKM. V was cut by 8 bases and J by 2 bases, with 11 bases left in between.

This chain joins TRBV12-3 or TRBV12-4 and TRBJ1-2; maybe TRBD1 (5 bases). This CDR3 region has 15 residues. V gave up 5 bases and J gave up 1 base, with 14 bases separating them. Written as DNA, the CDR3 is TGTGCCAGCAGTCCTTCTGGGGGGTATAACTATGGCTACACCTTC. This translates into CASSPSGGYNYGYTF.

The genes are TRBV20-1 and TRBJ2-5; 11 nucleotides line up with TRBD2. The germline V gene encodes CDR1 DFQATT and CDR2 SNEGSKA (reference sequence). V trimming: 1 base; J trimming: 5 bases; junction bases outside the gene matches: 6. The CDR3 has 15 residues. The CDR3 DNA sequence: TGCAGTGCTAGAGGGGTTAGCGGGGGGGATGAGACCCAGTACTTC. Its translation: CSARGVSGGDETQYF.

This clonotype was seen once. The chain joins TRBV20-1 to TRBJ2-5; D is unclear. The CDR3 consists of 15 residues. The germline V and J ends were trimmed by 2 bases and 4 bases, with 17 bases remaining between them. Germline V gene lookup returns CDR1 DFQATT and CDR2 SNEGSKA (reference sequence). Written as DNA, the CDR3 is TGCAGTGCTAGACAGAGACCGGGCAGTCGAGAGACCCAGTACTTC. Protein sequence: CSARQRPGSRETQYF.

The rearrangement joins TRBV29-1 to TRBJ1-2, with 9 bases fitting TRBD1. Germline V CDR1 and CDR2: SQVTM, ANQGSEA. This CDR3 is built from 14 residues. Trimming removed 6 bases from V and 6 bases from J; junction bases left unmatched: 11. The chain's CDR3 is CSVQIDRGADGYTF. CDR3 nucleotide sequence: TGCAGCGTCCAAATCGACAGGGGGGCGGATGGCTACACCTTC. The full variable domain, rest sourced from reference TRBV29-1 and TRBJ1-2, is SAVISQKPSRDICQRGTSLTIQCQVDSQVTMMFWYRQQPGQSLTLIATANQGSEATYESGFVIDKFPISRPNLTFSTLTVSNMSPEDSSIYLCSVQIDRGADGYTFGSGTRLTVV.

This chain joins TRBV4-3 and TRBJ1-1; 9 bases match TRBD1. The V and J ends lost 1 base and 1 base, in that order; junction bases with no gene match: 7. The CDR3 runs 17 residues. In germline, CDR1 is LGHNA, CDR2 YSLEER. The CDR3 coding sequence is TGCGCCAGCAGCCAAGTCTATGGACAGGGGACGAACACTGAAGCTTTCTTT. Translating gives CASSQVYGQGTNTEAFF.

The chain is built from TRBV21-1 and TRBJ1-3; the D call in the table, TRBD1, was not verified against the DNA. TRBV21-1 is listed as a pseudogene. The CDR3 is made up of 16 amino acids. The CDR3 bases are TGTGCCAGCAGCGCCTCAGGGCGACGCTCTGGAAACACCATATATTTT. The encoded protein is CASSASGRRSGNTIYF.

This chain connects TRBV19 to TRBJ2-6, with a tentative D call TRBD2 (5 bases). The CDR3 runs 15 residues. From germline, CDR1 is LNHDA and CDR2 SQIVND (reference sequence). V lost 3 bases, J lost 2 bases, and 8 bases lay in between. CDR3 coding DNA: TGTGCCAGTAGTATGCCCGGGGCTGGGGCCAACGTCCTGACTTTC. Protein: CASSMPGAGANVLTF.

This clonotype was picked up one time. The V and J genes are TRBV6-1 and TRBJ1-1; 8 bases map to TRBD1. V trimming: 3 bases; J trimming: 1 base; junction bases outside the gene matches: 1. This CDR3 region has 14 residues. Per germline, CDR1 MNHNS and CDR2 SASEGT. CDR3 DNA sequence: TGTGCCAGCAGTGAGACAGGGGAGAACACTGAAGCTTTCTTT. Protein sequence: CASSETGENTEAFF.

The rearrangement joins TRBV28 to TRBJ2-7; D unclear. The CDR3 runs 11 residues. Germline loops: CDR1 MDHEN, CDR2 SYDVKM. V was clipped by 7 bases and J by 3 bases, with 7 bases between them. CDR3 sequence (DNA): TGTGCCAGCACCCAAAACTACGAGCAGTACTTC. It yields the protein CASTQNYEQYF.

The rearrangement uses TRBV20-1 and TRBJ2-1; 11 bases line up with TRBD2. The CDR3 sequence is 17 residues long. Looked up from germline, CDR1 is DFQATT and CDR2 is SNEGSKA (reference sequence). The J segment lost 0 bases and the V segment lost 6 bases, leaving 10 bases of the junction unmatched. The CDR3 sequence: CSATTSGAKSSYNEQFF. The CDR3 DNA reads as TGCAGTGCAACGACTAGCGGGGCTAAAAGCTCCTACAATGAGCAGTTCTTC.

CDR3 amino acids: CASSPGLSSGNTIYF. CDR3 coding DNA: TGTGCCAGCAGTCCAGGCTTGAGCTCTGGAAACACCATATATTTT. The V and J genes are TRBV12-3 or TRBV12-4 and TRBJ1-3; D is unclear. This CDR3 comprises 15 residues. Trimming took 5 bases from V and 0 from J, leaving 11 bases between them.

This CDR3 is CASSAYGRLFQETQYF. The DNA for the CDR3 is TGTGCCAGCAGCGCGTACGGCAGACTATTCCAAGAGACCCAGTACTTC. The rearrangement uses TRBV9 and TRBJ2-5; D is possibly TRBD2 (5 bases). Germline V gives CDR1 SGDLS, CDR2 YYNGEE. The CDR3 is made up of 16 amino acids. V was shortened by 3 bases and J by 1 base, with 16 bases between the two germline ends.

The chain has TRBV5-1 and TRBJ1-2; tentative D call: TRBD1 (6 bases). The CDR3 extends over 13 amino acids. V was pared by 8 bases and J by 2 bases, with 13 bases between. CDR1 SGHRS and CDR2 YFSETQ come from the germline V gene. This chain's CDR3 is CASSRGQNYGYTF. CDR3 in DNA: TGCGCCAGTTCCCGGGGGCAGAACTATGGCTACACCTTC.

There are a few counts of this clonotype. The chain joins TRBV6-1 to TRBJ2-5; D unresolved. Germline CDR1 and CDR2: MNHNS and SASEGT. V was shortened by 6 bases and J by 2 bases, with 13 bases between the two germline ends. The CDR3 has 14 residues. The CDR3 loop reads CASSPTDPQETQYF. Here the CDR3 DNA reads TGTGCCAGCAGCCCTACCGACCCTCAAGAGACCCAGTACTTC.

The chain joins TRBV24-1 to TRBJ2-7, with 10 bases that match TRBD1. The CDR3 runs to 16 residues. V lost 3 bases and J lost 6; bases outside the gene matches: 10. Germline V lookup: CDR1 KGHDR, CDR2 SFDVKD. The CDR3 sequence is CATSDNPGTGAVEQYF. The CDR3 coding sequence is TGTGCCACCAGTGATAACCCCGGGACAGGGGCCGTCGAGCAGTACTTC.

V and J are TRBV4-2 and TRBJ2-3, with 8 bases fitting TRBD2. Germline values: CDR1 LGHNA, CDR2 YNFKEQ. Germline trimming cut 7 bases from V and 6 bases from J; bases unmatched to any gene: 12. The CDR3 length is 15 residues. The CDR3 nucleotides are TGTGCCAGCACCCCGGTCGGGGGGGGTACCGATACGCAGTATTTT. This gives the protein CASTPVGGGTDTQYF.

This clonotype was seen a single time. This chain uses TRBV5-1 with TRBJ2-2; TRBD1 matches at 7 bases. The germline V gene encodes CDR1 SGHRS and CDR2 YFSETQ. This CDR3 contains 16 residues. V lost 4 bases, J lost 0 bases, and 6 bases stayed unmatched. DNA of the CDR3: TGCGCCAGCAGCGCGCTTGGGACAGCGAACACCGGGGAGCTGTTTTTT. It encodes CASSALGTANTGELFF.

This chain connects TRBV20-1 to TRBJ2-2; TRBD2 agrees at 12 bases. V trimming: 3 bases; J trimming: 6 bases; junction bases outside the gene matches: 26. This CDR3 has 22 residues. Germline assignment: CDR1 DFQATT and CDR2 SNEGSKA (reference sequence). CDR3: CSASRTGPGQAASGRAAGELFF. Here the CDR3 DNA reads TGCAGTGCTAGCCGGACGGGCCCGGGACAAGCCGCTAGCGGGAGGGCAGCCGGGGAGCTGTTTTTT.

The chain combines TRBV5-1 with TRBJ2-6, with D maybe TRBD2 (6 bases). V was shortened by 6 bases and J by 0 bases, with 10 bases between the two germline ends. The CDR3 totals 15 residues. Per germline, CDR1 SGHRS and CDR2 YFSETQ. The DNA for the CDR3 is TGCGCCAGCACGGGACTCTTCTCTGGGGCCAACGTCCTGACTTTC. It codes for CASTGLFSGANVLTF.